The subject of this entry is one TCR beta chain. Its matching antigen is unknown. Patients had blood sampled at baseline and again on cycle 4 day 1 and cycle 7 day 1. Repertoires were generated with immunoSEQ multiplex PCR, while TCRdb's copy carries only in-frame clones and drops some. In the table there are about 47,000 clones, around 87% of which are singletons. V shed 6 bases and J 7 bases; nucleotides not matched to a gene: 11. This CDR3 spans 14 amino acids. Per the germline V gene, CDR1 is MNHEY and CDR2 is SVGAGI. These data originate in a study of OX40 agonist ivuxolimab in advanced cancers. Looking at the study overall: Ivuxolimab, which is an agonistic anti-OX40 (CD134) antibody, was administered to the patients. General observations from the study: Researchers report that CD8+ T cells had, on average, more expanded clones than CD4+.

The receptor's source is an adult with an advanced solid tumor such as melanoma, head and neck, liver or kidney cancer. V is TRBV6-5 and J is TRBJ2-5; 7 bases map to TRBD1. This specimen was CD4+ or CD8+ T cells sorted from blood, taken in a trial of the OX40 agonist ivuxolimab. CDR3 region: CASSQRGTEGTQYF. CDR3 DNA: TGTGCCAGCAGCCAGCGTGGGACAGAAGGGACCCAGTACTTC.